These 4 T cell receptor beta chains share one sample of origin, sequenced in a study of CD8 T cells in ankylosing spondylitis. TCRdb reprocessed the 5' RACE reads via MiXCR and lists one record per CDR3 protein. The table lists approximately 300,000 distinct CDR3 sequences, 8% of them singletons, with about 15% in the top ten. Whole-study results and caveats: What appeared characteristic of ankylosing spondylitis blood was a TCR beta motif of eight highly homologous variants.

These receptors are not linked to any known antigen. Sequenced sample: blood, either unsorted or a sorted T cell fraction (not recorded which). These receptors were collected from a male donor with ankylosing spondylitis.

The V gene is TRBV28, the J gene TRBJ1-2; D gene unclear. There are 15 residues in the CDR3. Per the germline V gene, CDR1 is MDHEN and CDR2 is SYDVKM. The V and J ends lost 6 bases and 3 bases respectively, with 17 bases between them. The chain's CDR3 is CASSRRTGDHYGYTF. CDR3 DNA sequence: TGTGCCAGCAGCCGAAGAACGGGAGATCACTATGGCTACACCTTC.

The rearrangement uses TRBV12-3 or TRBV12-4 and TRBJ2-2; 7 bases are shared with TRBD2. V gave up 3 bases and J gave up 3 bases; unmatched junction bases: 4. The CDR3 runs to 15 residues. CDR3 amino acids: CASSFPGRHTGELFF. CDR3 coding DNA: TGTGCCAGCAGTTTCCCCGGGAGGCACACCGGGGAGCTGTTTTTT.

In its sample, this clonotype was seen a few times. J is TRBJ1-6 and V is TRBV7-2; D unclear. Germline CDR1 reads SGHTA; CDR2 reads FQGNSA. The CDR3 totals 13 residues. Trimming cost V 7 bases and J 8 bases, with 12 bases left between them. CDR3 amino acids: CASNGGGYSPLHF. CDR3 nucleotides: TGTGCCAGCAACGGAGGAGGTTATTCACCCCTCCACTTT.

This clonotype appeared once. This chain uses TRBV12-3 or TRBV12-4 with TRBJ1-2; no reliable D call. Trimming left V 6 bases short and J 0 bases short, with 11 bases between. CDR3 length equals 14 residues. CDR3 sequence: CASSLRWPNYGYTF. CDR3 nucleotides: TGTGCCAGCAGCCTGAGGTGGCCTAACTATGGCTACACCTTC.